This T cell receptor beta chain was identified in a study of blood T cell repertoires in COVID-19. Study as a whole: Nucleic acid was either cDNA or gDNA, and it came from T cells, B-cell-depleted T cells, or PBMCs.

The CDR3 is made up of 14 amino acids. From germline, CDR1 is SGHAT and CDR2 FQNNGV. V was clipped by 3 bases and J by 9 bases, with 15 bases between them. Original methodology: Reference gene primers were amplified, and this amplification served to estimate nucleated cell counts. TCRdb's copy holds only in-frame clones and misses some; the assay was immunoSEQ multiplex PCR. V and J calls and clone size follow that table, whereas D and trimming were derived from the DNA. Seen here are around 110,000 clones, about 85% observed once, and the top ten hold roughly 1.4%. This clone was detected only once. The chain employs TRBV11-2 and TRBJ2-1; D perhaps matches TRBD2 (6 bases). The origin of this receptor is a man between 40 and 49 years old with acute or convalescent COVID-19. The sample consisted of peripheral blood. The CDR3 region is CASSFSPGGGEQFF. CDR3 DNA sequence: TGTGCCAGCAGCTTTTCACCCGGGGGTGGTGAGCAGTTCTTC.